This T cell receptor (beta chain) was retrieved from a study of long-term antiretroviral therapy in people with HIV. Trimming stripped 4 bases from V and 6 bases from J, with 13 bases between. Looked up from germline, CDR1 is SGHTA and CDR2 is FQGNSA. The CDR3 loop spans 13 amino acids. The assay used was immunoSEQ (version v3.0), run at survey level. TCRdb keeps only in-frame clones here, not all; method: immunoSEQ multiplex PCR. The sample lists about 21,000 clones; 70% to 80% were seen once. Material: unsorted PBMCs, obtained 4.1 years after starting antiretroviral therapy. This receptor was obtained from a woman aged 40-49 years with HIV. This chain links TRBV7-2 with TRBJ2-7, with D perhaps matching TRBD1 or TRBD2 (5 bases each). CDR3 DNA sequence: TGTGCCAGCAGCTCCCGGGACCTGGTCGAGCAGTACTTC. Protein product: CASSSRDLVEQYF.